The 10 T cell receptor beta chains below all came from one sample that was sequenced in a study of shared clonotypes between healthy human individuals (dated by TCRdb to between 2020 and 2021). The library relied on the immunoSEQ multiplex PCR assay. TCRdb's version of the immuneACCESS table is confined to in-frame rearrangements and falls short of the full clone set. An unresolved V gene accounts for under half of the shortfall where checked; the remainder is of unknown origin. The sample data list 2 million to 2.5 million clones, and approximately 95% of these were observed just once. The leading ten clones occupy about 0.41% of the sample. Sequenced input: naive CD4+ T cells from PBMCs. Sample cell subset or site, as interpreted from the label and publication: CD45RA+ positively selected. The receptors here all came from a man aged 18 to 29 in good health. Some clones in this sample may be carry-over from other donors' samples.

The V gene is TRBV18, the J gene TRBJ2-3; 8 nucleotides match TRBD2. This CDR3 is built from 14 residues. Germline CDR1 KGHSH, CDR2 LQKENI. The junction had 6 bases not matched to a gene; V was cut back by 4 bases and J by 6 bases. The CDR3 protein is CASSQTTSADTQYF. Here the CDR3 DNA reads TGTGCCAGCTCACAAACGACTAGCGCTGATACGCAGTATTTT.

CDR3 DNA sequence: TGTGCCAGCAGCTTAACAGGGGGATCGGGGACTGAAGCTTTCTTT. Translated, it gives CASSLTGGSGTEAFF. This chain joins TRBV7-3 and TRBJ1-1, with D perhaps TRBD1 (6 bases). V was trimmed by 0 bases and J by 5 bases, leaving 13 bases between them. The CDR3 is 15 residues long. CDR1 is SGHTA and CDR2 is FQGTGA in the germline V gene.

The CDR3 spells CASSQAGGLAGVVQYF. Here the CDR3 DNA reads TGCGCCAGCAGCCAAGCGGGGGGACTAGCGGGAGTGGTGCAGTACTTC. The chain is built from TRBV4-1 and TRBJ2-7, with TRBD2 matching over 14 bases. Trimming at V came to 1 base and at J to 9 bases, leaving 8 bases not matched to a gene. The CDR3 runs 16 residues. Germline CDR1 and CDR2: MGHRA and YSYEKL.

The rearrangement uses TRBV30 and TRBJ2-7; 8 nucleotides match TRBD1. Germline CDR1 reads GTSNPN; CDR2 reads SVGIG (reference sequence). J lost 0 bases, V lost 0 bases, and 13 bases had no gene match. The CDR3 spans 18 residues. This CDR3 reads CAWSVRGLGQGLSYEQYF. The CDR3 DNA reads TGTGCCTGGAGTGTACGGGGTTTAGGACAGGGCCTCTCCTACGAGCAGTACTTC.

This chain uses TRBV2 with TRBJ1-5; D is ambiguous. Germline V gives CDR1 SNHLY, CDR2 FYNNEI. V was trimmed by 4 bases and J by 2 bases, leaving 9 bases between them. The length of the CDR3 is 14 residues. CDR3 DNA sequence: TGTGCCAGCAGTGTACGCACTGGCAATCAGCCCCAGCATTTT. Its protein product is CASSVRTGNQPQHF.

This CDR3 is CASSLRQGGGETQYF. CDR3 bases: TGTGCCAGCAGCCTCCGACAGGGCGGGGGGGAGACCCAGTACTTC. This rearrangement joins TRBV7-9 to TRBJ2-5; the D gene is possibly TRBD2 (8 bases). This CDR3 region has 15 residues. The germline V gene encodes CDR1 SEHNR and CDR2 FQNEAQ (reference sequence). V was clipped by 5 bases and J by 5 bases, with 18 bases between them.

V gene TRBV5-1 combines with J gene TRBJ1-1; 7 nucleotides agree with TRBD1. Germline lookup yields CDR1 SGHRS and CDR2 YFSETQ. Trimming at V came to 6 bases and at J to 2 bases, leaving 10 bases not matched to a gene. CDR3 size: 15 residues. As DNA, the CDR3 is TGCGCCAGCAACTCCCCAGGGGGGTCCAACACTGAAGCTTTCTTT. Encoded protein: CASNSPGGSNTEAFF.

The chain links TRBV11-1 to TRBJ2-5; 8 bases align to TRBD2. Germline CDR1 reads SGHAT; CDR2 reads FQDESV (reference sequence). CDR3 length equals 17 residues. The trim removed 5 bases at V and 0 bases at J, leaving 11 bases unmatched. The CDR3: CASSGLTGGRYQETQYF. CDR3 nucleotide sequence: TGTGCCAGCAGCGGACTTACGGGCGGGAGGTACCAAGAGACCCAGTACTTC.

The chain combines TRBV29-1 with TRBJ2-2; the D is unclear. Between the trimmed V and J ends, which lost 6 bases and 7 bases, there was a span of 9 bases. The CDR3 has 11 amino acids. The germline V gene encodes CDR1 SQVTM and CDR2 ANQGSEA. The chain's CDR3 is CSVTMGGELFF. The CDR3 DNA follows: TGCAGCGTGACCATGGGCGGGGAGCTGTTTTTT.

The chain has TRBV7-8 and TRBJ1-1, with D unresolved. V lost 6 bases to trimming and J lost 3 bases, with 14 bases between them. This CDR3 has 14 residues. The germline CDR1 and CDR2 sequences are SGHVS and FQNEAQ. CDR3 sequence reads: CASRGIARDTEAFF. The CDR3 DNA reads as TGTGCCAGCAGAGGGATTGCAAGGGACACTGAAGCTTTCTTT.